This passage covers 32 T cell receptor beta chains from one sample sequenced in a study of cytomegalovirus exposure and HLA in healthy donors. PCR amplification relied on 60 Vbeta primers (plus 13 Jbeta primers). Profiling relied on immunoSEQ multiplex PCR, and the TCRdb table lists in-frame clones only, not all of them. The table has 150,000 to 200,000 clones, around 87% seen once; the top ten hold approximately 2%. Sequencing was done on a sample of PBMCs. These receptors all come from a woman between 18 and 29 years old in good health and CMV-seronegative.

The V call is TRBV19, the J call TRBJ2-7; TRBD2 aligns across 9 bases. Germline CDR1 reads LNHDA; CDR2 reads SQIVND (reference sequence). The CDR3 has 13 amino acids. J gave up 7 bases and V 5 bases, and 6 bases lay outside the gene matches. The CDR3 DNA reads as TGTGCCAGTAGTCCTGTAGCGGGAGCAGAGCAGTACTTC. The encoded protein is CASSPVAGAEQYF.

Note on this clone: Compared with germline, one end of the junction differs, possibly owing to a read error. This chain connects TRBV7-9 to TRBJ2-6, with D possibly matching TRBD1 (5 bases). From germline, CDR1 is SEHNR and CDR2 FQNEAQ (reference sequence). The CDR3 covers 19 residues. The CDR3 sequence is CSSSLGVARLFSGANVLTF. The CDR3 nucleotides read TGTTCCAGCAGCTTAGGGGTGGCCAGACTCTTCTCTGGGGCCAACGTCCTGACTTTC.

The V call is TRBV7-3, the J call TRBJ1-2; a possible D gene is TRBD1 (5 bases). Germline V lookup: CDR1 SGHTA, CDR2 FQGTGA. There are 13 residues in the CDR3. Between the trimmed V and J ends, which lost 5 bases and 6 bases, there was a span of 13 bases. This CDR3 is CASSLAGGNGYTF. DNA for the CDR3: TGTGCCAGCAGCCTAGCCGGGGGTAATGGCTACACCTTC.

V is TRBV7-9 and J is TRBJ2-7; 9 bases agree with TRBD2. CDR1 SEHNR and CDR2 FQNEAQ come from the germline V gene (reference sequence). The CDR3 length is 13 residues. J lost 2 bases, V lost 8 bases, and 4 bases had no gene match. Written as DNA, the CDR3 is TGTGCCAGCGAACTAGCGGGTGCCTACGAGCAGTACTTC. Translation: CASELAGAYEQYF.

This chain links TRBV10-2 with TRBJ1-5; D gene uncertain. Deletions cut 5 bases from V and 11 bases from J, with 19 bases between. The germline gives CDR1 WSHSY, CDR2 SAAADI. The CDR3 length is 14 residues. The CDR3 reads CASSQSEVGQAQHF. The CDR3 DNA reads as TGCGCCAGCAGTCAATCGGAGGTCGGGCAGGCCCAGCATTTT.

V and J are TRBV5-1 and TRBJ2-4; 10 bases agree with TRBD1. The germline V gene encodes CDR1 SGHRS and CDR2 YFSETQ. Trimming took 2 bases from V and 8 from J; bases not matched to a gene: 7. The CDR3 is made up of 15 amino acids. This chain's CDR3 is CASSFRQGAGHIQYF. The CDR3 DNA follows: TGCGCCAGCAGCTTTAGACAGGGGGCCGGGCACATTCAGTACTTC.

V usage is TRBV27 and J usage is TRBJ2-1, with 8 bases matching TRBD1. V was clipped by 4 bases and J by 7 bases; unmatched bases: 0. This CDR3 is 12 amino acids long. Germline V gene sequence: CDR1 MNHEY, CDR2 SMNVEV (reference sequence). The CDR3 bases are TGTGCCAGCAGTTACAGGGGGAATGAGCAGTTCTTC. Its translation is CASSYRGNEQFF.

This chain connects TRBV7-9 to TRBJ2-3; TRBD2 matches at 13 bases. CDR1 is SEHNR and CDR2 is FQNEAQ in the germline V gene (reference sequence). The CDR3 sequence is 16 residues long. After removal of 5 bases from V and 4 bases from J, the junction contained 6 bases not matched to a gene. The CDR3 DNA is TGTGCCAGCAGCCTACTAGCGGGAGGGCCGTCAGATACGCAGTATTTT. The encoded protein is CASSLLAGGPSDTQYF.

The chain employs TRBV28 and TRBJ2-1, with a possible D match to TRBD1 (5 bases). Between the trimmed V and J ends, which lost 10 bases and 2 bases, there was a span of 12 bases. There are 13 residues in the CDR3. CDR1 and CDR2 from the germline V gene are MDHEN and SYDVKM. In DNA form, the CDR3 reads TGTGCCACCTCAGGGTACCCCTACAATGAGCAGTTCTTC. Translating it yields CATSGYPYNEQFF. Variable domain in full (rest from reference TRBV28 and TRBJ2-1): DVKVTQSSRYLVKRTGEKVFLECVQDMDHENMFWYRQDPGLGLRLIYFSYDVKMKEKGDIPEGYSVSREKKERFSLILESASTNQTSMYLCATSGYPYNEQFFGPGTRLTVL.

This rearrangement joins TRBV5-1 to TRBJ1-5; 7 bases are shared with TRBD1. The CDR3 contains 14 residues. The V segment lost 5 bases and the J segment 7 bases; nucleotides outside the gene matches: 9. Germline V gene sequence: CDR1 SGHRS, CDR2 YFSETQ. As DNA, the CDR3 is TGCGCCAGCAGTTATACAGGGGTGAGCCAGCCCCAGCATTTT. Its protein product is CASSYTGVSQPQHF. The full variable domain, completed using reference TRBV5-1 and TRBJ1-5, is KAGVTQTPRYLIKTRGQQVTLSCSPISGHRSVSWYQQTPGQGLQFLFEYFSETQRNKGNFPGRFSGRQFSNSRSEMNVSTLELGDSALYLCASSYTGVSQPQHFGDGTRLSIL.

The chain recombines TRBV5-8 with TRBJ1-4, with 8 bases matching TRBD1. The CDR3 has 13 residues. V shed 7 bases and J 3 bases; nucleotides not matched to a gene: 2. Germline V gives CDR1 SGHTS, CDR2 YDEGEE. The CDR3 region is CASGDRPNEKLFF. The CDR3 DNA is TGTGCCAGCGGGGACAGGCCTAATGAAAAACTGTTTTTT.

This sequence joins TRBV11-2 and TRBJ2-7; tentatively, D is TRBD2 (5 bases). The CDR3 spans 15 residues. The germline gives CDR1 SGHAT, CDR2 FQNNGV. The V and J ends lost 0 bases and 0 bases respectively, with 9 bases between them. The CDR3 DNA reads as TGTGCCAGCAGCTTAGACACTAGTTTCTCCTACGAGCAGTACTTC. It specifies CASSLDTSFSYEQYF.

This chain uses TRBV29-1 with TRBJ2-3, with D possibly matching TRBD2 (6 bases). This CDR3 is 11 amino acids long. Germline CDR1 reads SQVTM; CDR2 reads ANQGSEA. V lost 2 bases to trimming and J lost 14 bases, with 14 bases between them. CDR3: CSVEYAGIRYF. The CDR3 DNA reads as TGCAGCGTTGAATACGCGGGGATAAGGTATTTT.

This clone was recorded once. Sequence at one end of the junction differs from germline and may be a read error. The V gene is TRBV25-1, the J gene TRBJ2-5; weak D call: TRBD2 (7 bases). There are 14 residues in the CDR3. Germline CDR1 MGHDK, CDR2 SYGVNS. This CDR3 is CASSRPGGQEAQYF. In DNA form, the CDR3 reads TGTGCCAGCAGCCGACCGGGGGGCCAAGAGGCCCAGTACTTC.

CDR3 nucleotides: TGCGCCAGCAGCTGGGGACTAGTTTTTACCGGGGAGCTGTTTTTT. Its protein is CASSWGLVFTGELFF. The rearrangement links TRBV4-1 to TRBJ2-2, with TRBD2 matching 8 bases. This CDR3 is built from 15 residues. Germline V lookup: CDR1 MGHRA, CDR2 YSYEKL. V shed 5 bases and J 5 bases; nucleotides not matched to a gene: 7.

The chain is built from TRBV4-1 and TRBJ1-4; 8 bases match TRBD1. The CDR3 sequence is 15 residues long. Germline assignment: CDR1 MGHRA and CDR2 YSYEKL. Germline trimming cut 0 bases from V and 10 bases from J; bases unmatched to any gene: 7. The CDR3 here is CASSQDLSGGRKLFF. The CDR3 nucleotides read TGCGCCAGCAGCCAAGATCTGTCAGGGGGCCGAAAACTGTTTTTT.

V gene TRBV6-6 combines with J gene TRBJ1-5; D not resolved. Per the germline V gene, CDR1 is MNHNY and CDR2 is SVGAGI (reference sequence). V lost 0 bases to trimming and J lost 7 bases, with 7 bases between them. The CDR3 spans 13 residues. This CDR3 is CASSYSGSQPQHF. CDR3 DNA: TGTGCCAGCAGTTACTCCGGGAGCCAGCCCCAGCATTTT.

The chain has TRBV25-1 and TRBJ2-7; 10 nucleotides align to TRBD1. The junction had 12 bases not matched to a gene; V was cut back by 4 bases and J by 9 bases. In germline, CDR1 is MGHDK, CDR2 SYGVNS. The CDR3 consists of 15 residues. The CDR3: CASSGGTGESHGQYF. The DNA of the CDR3 is TGTGCCAGCAGTGGCGGGACAGGGGAGTCGCACGGGCAGTACTTC.

The V gene is TRBV28, the J gene TRBJ1-1, with TRBD1 matching 7 bases. The CDR3 has 13 amino acids. Trimming took 5 bases from V and 5 from J; bases not matched to a gene: 5. CDR1 and CDR2 (germline): MDHEN, SYDVKM. The CDR3 is CASSLDRATEAFF. The CDR3 nucleotides read TGTGCCAGCAGTCTTGACAGGGCTACTGAAGCTTTCTTT.

This clone was observed a single time. The chain couples TRBV29-1 to TRBJ2-5; TRBD2 matches 7 bases. Germline-derived CDR1 and CDR2 are SQVTM and ANQGSEA. This CDR3 has 12 residues. J was trimmed by 4 bases and V by 5 bases; bases with no gene match: 4. The CDR3 DNA reads TGCAGCGTTCCAGGCGGGGGAGAGACCCAGTACTTC. Amino acid sequence: CSVPGGGETQYF.

CDR3 sequence reads: CASSKGGSGRAGTGELFF. The CDR3 DNA reads TGTGCCAGCAGCAAAGGGGGTAGCGGGAGGGCGGGGACCGGGGAGCTGTTTTTT. This sequence joins TRBV21-1 and TRBJ2-2; the D segment call TRBD2 is taken from the table without a DNA check. TRBV21-1 is a known pseudogene. CDR3 size: 18 residues.

The rearrangement uses TRBV18 and TRBJ2-5, with 12 nucleotides matching TRBD2. This CDR3 is built from 18 residues. Unmatched junction bases numbered 11, after V lost 1 base and J lost 5 bases. Germline V lookup: CDR1 KGHSH, CDR2 LQKENI. The CDR3 DNA reads as TGTGCCAGCTCACCACGTCCTAGCGGGAGGGCAAGCGTGGAGACCCAGTACTTC. This sequence encodes CASSPRPSGRASVETQYF.

In nucleotides, the CDR3 is TGTGCCAGCAGCTTAGTACGGGCTGAAGCTTTCTTT. The encoded protein is CASSLVRAEAFF. The chain couples TRBV11-2 to TRBJ1-1; no clear D gene. The germline V gene encodes CDR1 SGHAT and CDR2 FQNNGV. The V gene lost 1 base and the J gene lost 6 bases, with 6 bases spanning the gap. The CDR3 sequence is 12 residues long.

The chain carries TRBV5-1 and TRBJ2-3, with 7 bases aligning to TRBD2. The germline V gene has CDR1 SGHRS and CDR2 YFSETQ. The CDR3 is 14 amino acids. The ends lost 0 bases at V and 3 bases at J; junction bases unmatched: 1. The CDR3 coding sequence is TGCGCCAGCAGCTTGGGCGGGAGAACAGATACGCAGTATTTT. Protein product: CASSLGGRTDTQYF.

V gene TRBV7-9 combines with J gene TRBJ1-4, with TRBD1 identical over 11 bases. Losses at the gene ends were 5 bases for V and 5 bases for J; bases not matched to a gene: 7. The CDR3 has 16 amino acids. In germline, CDR1 is SEHNR, CDR2 FQNEAQ (reference sequence). The CDR3 loop reads CASSLSGQGVNEKLFF. In nucleotides, the CDR3 is TGTGCCAGCAGCCTATCGGGACAGGGGGTGAATGAAAAACTGTTTTTT.

V usage is TRBV10-3 and J usage is TRBJ2-7, with D unresolved. V was clipped by 4 bases and J by 5 bases, with 9 bases between them. CDR1 is ENHRY and CDR2 is SYGVKD in the germline V gene. There are 12 residues in the CDR3. CDR3 DNA: TGTGCCATCAGTGTGAGGATGGACGAGCAGTACTTC. Translated, it gives CAISVRMDEQYF.

The chain joins TRBV18 to TRBJ2-7, with 16 positions matching TRBD2. The CDR3 is made up of 16 amino acids. The germline V gene has CDR1 KGHSH and CDR2 LQKENI. With V trimmed by 4 bases and J by 6 bases, 6 bases remained unmatched. Written as DNA, the CDR3 is TGTGCCAGCTCACTATCCGGGACTAGCGGGAGGGTCGAGCAGTACTTC. This codes for CASSLSGTSGRVEQYF.

The V gene is TRBV14, the J gene TRBJ2-2; a weak D match, TRBD1 (6 bases). The germline V and J ends were trimmed by 2 bases and 4 bases, with 8 bases remaining between them. Germline V CDR1 and CDR2: SGHDN, FVKESK. The CDR3 is 14 amino acids. The CDR3 region has the DNA TGTGCCAGCAGCCAACAGGGGCTCACCGGGGAGCTGTTTTTT. It codes for CASSQQGLTGELFF.

The chain links TRBV30 to TRBJ2-3; 14 nucleotides match TRBD2. V lost 2 bases and J lost 13; bases outside the gene matches: 11. The germline V gene encodes CDR1 GTSNPN and CDR2 SVGIG (reference sequence). This CDR3 is built from 15 residues. The CDR3: CAWSIGTSGGLREYF. CDR3 coding DNA: TGTGCCTGGAGTATAGGGACTAGCGGGGGCCTAAGGGAGTATTTT.

CDR3 sequence: CASSQGAWQPQHF. DNA for the CDR3: TGTGCTTCCTCTCAGGGGGCCTGGCAGCCCCAGCATTTT. This sequence joins TRBV12-5 and TRBJ1-5, with TRBD1 identical over 8 bases. The CDR3 covers 13 residues. The ends lost 11 bases at V and 7 bases at J; junction bases unmatched: 10. In germline, CDR1 is LGHNT, CDR2 FRNRAP.

The chain employs TRBV5-6 and TRBJ2-5; perhaps TRBD1 as D (6 bases). Germline V gives CDR1 SGHDT, CDR2 YYEEEE. V lost 6 bases to trimming and J lost 2 bases, with 11 bases between them. CDR3 length: 13 amino acids. The CDR3 spells CASMKGQQETQYF. The CDR3 DNA reads as TGTGCCAGCATGAAGGGACAACAAGAGACCCAGTACTTC.

The CDR3 reads CASSASTADGNSPLHF. The CDR3 bases are TGCGCCAGCAGCGCAAGCACGGCGGATGGGAATTCACCCCTCCACTTT. This sequence joins TRBV5-1 and TRBJ1-6; D call uncertain. The germline gives CDR1 SGHRS, CDR2 YFSETQ. The CDR3 is 16 amino acids. V was trimmed by 4 bases and J by 7 bases, leaving 18 bases between them.